These 23 T cell receptor beta chains were all obtained from the same sample, sequenced in a study of regulatory T cells in long-lasting Graves disease. Libraries of TCR beta came from iRepertoire HTBI primers plus Arm-PCR of CDR3 regions. Each CDR3 protein is one row after TCRdb ran MiXCR on the multiplex PCR reads. The table has around 250,000 distinct CDR3 sequences, roughly a fifth seen once. The time point is: newly diagnosed GD, antithyroid drugs for less than 3 months. After RNA was extracted from PBMCs, the TCR library was made from it. The specimen was peripheral blood mononuclear cells (PBMCs), collected at new diagnosis, from a patient treated with antithyroid drugs. The receptors come from a female donor with Graves disease.

This clonotype was recorded a few times. This chain connects TRBV20-1 to TRBJ2-7, with D tentatively TRBD2 (6 bases). CDR1 and CDR2 from the germline V gene are DFQATT and SNEGSKA (reference sequence). V dropped 3 bases and J dropped 2 bases, with 14 bases sitting between them. The CDR3 loop spans 14 amino acids. The CDR3 DNA reads TGCAGTGCTAGTCTTCTAGCGCGTACCTACGAGCAGTACTTC. The encoded protein is CSASLLARTYEQYF.

As regards this clonotype: Being one base from a much bigger clone, this may be a read error. Since the CDR3 does not end with the conserved phenylalanine or tryptophan, this likely comes from a read error. The chain uses TRBV7-3 and TRBJ2-1, with D possibly TRBD2 on 5 matching bases. This CDR3 has 13 amino acids. Germline-derived CDR1 and CDR2 are SGHTA and FQGTGA. V was clipped by 6 bases and J by 12 bases, with 18 bases between them. The CDR3 protein is CASREAGSGAQFL. The DNA for the CDR3 is TGTGCCAGCAGGGAGGCCGGCAGCGGCGCGCAGTTCCTC.

Note on this clonotype: Since the CDR3 does not end with the conserved phenylalanine or tryptophan, this likely comes from a read error. V and J are TRBV6-1 and TRBJ2-2; 11 nucleotides align to TRBD2. V trimming: 6 bases; J trimming: 8 bases; junction bases outside the gene matches: 11. In germline, CDR1 is MNHNS, CDR2 SASEGT. The CDR3 extends over 16 amino acids. CDR3 DNA: TGTGCCAGCAGCCTTACAATAGCGGGAGGGTCGGGGGAGCTGTTTCTT. Its translation is CASSLTIAGGSGELFL.

This clonotype was seen repeatedly, ten times or more. The J gene is TRBJ1-5, the V gene TRBV2; the match to TRBD1 covers 7 bases. Per germline, CDR1 SNHLY and CDR2 FYNNEI. With V trimmed by 4 bases and J by 8 bases, 8 bases remained unmatched. This CDR3 region has 14 residues. For the CDR3, the DNA is TGTGCCAGCAGTGTTGACAGGGCCCCCGAGCCCCAGCATTTT. It translates to CASSVDRAPEPQHF.

This clonotype was seen a handful of times. The junction does not match germline at one end; this may be a read error. The chain couples TRBV7-9 to TRBJ2-3; D assignment may be TRBD1 or TRBD2 (5 bases each). The CDR3 length is 15 residues. The germline V gene has CDR1 SEHNR and CDR2 FQNEAQ (reference sequence). The CDR3 sequence: CASSLAKTQGDMQYF. Here the CDR3 DNA reads TGTGCCAGCAGCTTAGCGAAAACCCAGGGAGATATGCAGTATTTT.

This clonotype has at least ten counts. The chain employs TRBV7-9 and TRBJ2-7; the match to TRBD1 covers 7 bases. CDR3 length: 15 amino acids. The germline gives CDR1 SEHNR, CDR2 FQNEAQ (reference sequence). The trim removed 1 base at V and 5 bases at J, leaving 8 bases unmatched. CDR3 protein: CASSLGYRGRNEQYF. The CDR3 DNA reads as TGTGCCAGCAGCTTAGGCTACAGGGGAAGGAACGAGCAGTACTTC. The full variable domain, its missing parts supplied by reference TRBV7-9 and TRBJ2-7, is DTGVSQNPRHKITKRGQNVTFRCDPISEHNRLYWYRQTLGQGPEFLTYFQNEAQLEKSRLLSDRFSAERPKGSFSTLEIQRTEQGDSAMYLCASSLGYRGRNEQYFGPGTRLTVT.

For this clonotype: This may stem from a read error, because a much larger clone lies one nucleotide away. V gene TRBV12-3 or TRBV12-4 combines with J gene TRBJ2-3; TRBD2 agrees at 7 bases. CDR3 length: 14 amino acids. Unmatched junction bases numbered 9, after V lost 11 bases and J lost 1 base. In DNA, the CDR3 is TGTGCCCGCCGCCGGGACTACGGCACAGATACGCAGTATTTT. As protein: CARRRDYGTDTQYF.

This clonotype was counted many times. CDR3 coding DNA: TGCAGTGCTGGCCGACAGGGTGTTAATTCACCCCTCCACTTT. Encoded protein: CSAGRQGVNSPLHF. The chain recombines TRBV20-1 with TRBJ1-6, with TRBD1 matching 7 bases. The junction had 7 bases not matched to a gene; V was cut back by 5 bases and J by 6 bases. Germline V lookup: CDR1 DFQATT, CDR2 SNEGSKA (reference sequence). The CDR3 extends over 14 amino acids.

This clonotype was recorded many times. J is TRBJ2-3 and V is TRBV20-1; TRBD1 is a possible D gene (8 bases). Germline CDR1 DFQATT, CDR2 SNEGSKA (reference sequence). Trimming shortened V by 3 bases and J by 6 bases, and 22 bases separated the two germline ends. The CDR3 sequence is 16 residues long. CDR3 residues: CSASRWTGRVLDTQYF. CDR3 in DNA: TGCAGTGCTAGCCGGTGGACAGGGAGGGTCTTGGATACGCAGTATTTT.

The chain is built from TRBV29-1 and TRBJ2-7, with 11 bases matching TRBD1. V was pared by 5 bases and J by 7 bases, with 7 bases of the junction left unmatched. The CDR3 is made up of 13 amino acids. Germline V gene lookup returns CDR1 SQVTM and CDR2 ANQGSEA. In DNA form, the CDR3 reads TGCAGCGTTCCGGGACAGGGGGGCTGGGAGCAGTACTTC. Its translation is CSVPGQGGWEQYF.

In its sample, this clonotype was seen many times. The chain employs TRBV12-3 or TRBV12-4 and TRBJ1-6, with 7 bases aligning to TRBD1. This CDR3 has 15 residues. Trimming at V came to 5 bases and at J to 8 bases, leaving 9 bases not matched to a gene. This chain's CDR3 is CASSRQGGGDSPLHF. As DNA, the CDR3 is TGTGCCAGCAGTCGACAGGGCGGCGGGGATTCACCCCTCCACTTT.

At least ten counts were recorded for this clonotype. The chain combines TRBV6-1 with TRBJ2-1; D may be TRBD1 or TRBD2 (5 bases each). The CDR3 is 15 amino acids. CDR1 and CDR2 (germline): MNHNS, SASEGT. V shed 3 bases and J shed 8 bases, with 17 bases lying between them. CDR3 sequence: CASSEGPGGRYEQFF. CDR3 DNA sequence: TGTGCCAGCAGTGAGGGACCTGGTGGCCGTTATGAGCAGTTCTTC.

A remark on this clonotype: This clone may be a read error of a much larger clone one base away. The chain links TRBV24-1 to TRBJ2-1, with D unresolved. Trimming took 4 bases from V and 7 from J, leaving 10 bases between them. The CDR3 is made up of 13 amino acids. Germline loops: CDR1 KGHDR, CDR2 SFDVKD. CDR3: CATSDPTANEQFF. The CDR3 DNA follows: TGTGCCACCAGTGACCCTACCGCTAATGAGCAGTTCTTC.

This clonotype came up many times. The genes are TRBV20-1 and TRBJ2-5, with D tentatively TRBD2 (6 bases). The CDR3 has 16 amino acids. Germline CDR1 is DFQATT and CDR2 is SNEGSKA (reference sequence). The V gene lost 0 bases and the J gene lost 1 base, with 15 bases spanning the gap. The CDR3 DNA sequence: TGCAGTGCTAGAGATCTCGGCGGGGCAGGCCAAGAGACCCAGTACTTC. This gives the protein CSARDLGGAGQETQYF.

This clonotype was counted ten times or more. CDR3 nucleotides: TGCAGTGCTAGAGATCAGTACTCCAGCGGGGGGGAGCAGTACTTC. Translated: CSARDQYSSGGEQYF. This rearrangement joins TRBV20-1 to TRBJ2-7, with TRBD2 matching 9 bases. The CDR3 spans 15 residues. CDR1 is DFQATT, CDR2 SNEGSKA, per germline (reference sequence). Trimming at V came to 0 bases and at J to 7 bases, leaving 10 bases not matched to a gene.

Turning to this clonotype: A far larger clone is off by one base, so a read error is likely. The chain couples TRBV11-2 to TRBJ2-3, with D perhaps matching TRBD1 (5 bases). CDR3 length equals 15 residues. Germline V gene sequence: CDR1 SGHAT, CDR2 FQNNGV. The germline V and J ends were trimmed by 1 base and 3 bases, with 11 bases remaining between them. CDR3 nucleotides: TGTGCCAGCAGCTTAGGTGGGGCAAGAACAGATACGCAGTATTTT. Its protein product is CASSLGGARTDTQYF.

This clonotype has ten or more counts. The rearrangement joins TRBV5-1 to TRBJ1-1; no reliable D call. With 0 bases removed from V and 3 bases from J, the gap between germline ends came to 6 bases. The CDR3 sequence is 13 residues long. From germline, CDR1 is SGHRS and CDR2 YFSETQ. The CDR3 region is CASSLELYTEAFF. CDR3 coding DNA: TGCGCCAGCAGCTTGGAACTTTACACTGAAGCTTTCTTT.

This clonotype was seen many times. The V call is TRBV20-1, the J call TRBJ1-2, with D possibly matching TRBD1 (6 bases). Germline CDR1 is DFQATT and CDR2 is SNEGSKA (reference sequence). The V end was cut by 2 bases, the J end by 2 bases, with 9 bases between. The CDR3 covers 13 residues. The CDR3 loop reads CSARHRVNYGYTF. CDR3 in DNA: TGCAGTGCTAGACACAGGGTCAACTATGGCTACACCTTC.

In this sample, this clonotype turned up many times. The genes are TRBV7-9 and TRBJ1-1, with D perhaps matching TRBD1 (6 bases). Germline V gene sequence: CDR1 SEHNR, CDR2 FQNEAQ (reference sequence). This CDR3 is 16 amino acids long. V was shortened by 0 bases and J by 0 bases, with 11 bases between the two germline ends. The CDR3 DNA reads as TGTGCCAGCAGCTTAGCCTGGACAGCCATGAACACTGAAGCTTTCTTT. As protein: CASSLAWTAMNTEAFF.

The table lists this clonotype with many counts. CDR3: CASSSGTGAYEQYF. CDR3 in DNA: TGTGCCAGCAGTTCCGGGACAGGGGCCTACGAGCAGTACTTC. The genes are TRBV7-2 and TRBJ2-7; 10 nucleotides line up with TRBD1. The CDR3 contains 14 residues. V shed 6 bases, J shed 2 bases, and the junction held 4 bases outside the gene matches. Per the germline V gene, CDR1 is SGHTA and CDR2 is FQGNSA.

With respect to this clonotype: A far larger clone is one nucleotide away, so this likely arose from a read error. The chain is built from TRBV2 and TRBJ2-3, with D tentatively TRBD1 or TRBD2 (5 bases each). The end of the DNA is better explained by TRBJ2-5, so the J call may be wrong. CDR3 length equals 14 residues. The germline V gene encodes CDR1 SNHLY and CDR2 FYNNEI. The CDR3, as DNA: TGTGCCAGCAGTGAAGGGGCAGGGAGTGGGACCCAGTACTTC. Translation: CASSEGAGSGTQYF.

There are many counts of this clonotype. The V call is TRBV11-2, the J call TRBJ2-3; the match to TRBD2 covers 8 bases. CDR3 size: 16 residues. From germline, CDR1 is SGHAT and CDR2 FQNNGV. Trimming took 2 bases from V and 2 from J; bases not matched to a gene: 6. The DNA of the CDR3 is TGTGCCAGCAGCTTACTAAGCGGGGGCCCCACAGATACGCAGTATTTT. Translated: CASSLLSGGPTDTQYF.

This clonotype was observed at least ten times. The CDR3 DNA reads TGTGCCAGCAGCCTACAGGGATTCGGGGTAGGCTACACCTTC. Protein: CASSLQGFGVGYTF. The rearrangement uses TRBV7-2 and TRBJ1-2; D is perhaps TRBD1 (6 bases). Germline lookup yields CDR1 SGHTA and CDR2 FQGNSA. The V end was cut by 5 bases, the J end by 8 bases, with 18 bases between. The CDR3 sequence is 14 residues long.